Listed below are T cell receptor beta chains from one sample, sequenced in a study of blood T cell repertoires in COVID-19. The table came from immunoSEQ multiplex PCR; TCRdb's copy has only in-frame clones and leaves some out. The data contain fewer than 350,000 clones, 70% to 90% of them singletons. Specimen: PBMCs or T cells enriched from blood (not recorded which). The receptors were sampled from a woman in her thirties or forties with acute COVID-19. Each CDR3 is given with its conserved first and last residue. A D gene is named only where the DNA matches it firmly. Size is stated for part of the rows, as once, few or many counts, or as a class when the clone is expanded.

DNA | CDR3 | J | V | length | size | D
TGTGCCAGCAGAGGGGGCTCCTTTCATGGCTACACCTTC | CASRGGSFHGYTF | TRBJ1-2 | TRBV27 | 13 | - | TRBD1
TGCAGCGTACGACAGGGATGGGGCTACACCTTC | CSVRQGWGYTF | TRBJ1-2 | TRBV29-1 | 11 | - | TRBD1
TGTGCCAGCAGTCATGACAGGGGGGGTGAAAAACTGTTTTTT | CASSHDRGGEKLFF | TRBJ1-4 | TRBV6-5 | 14 | - | TRBD1
TGTGCCAGCAGTCGAGCGGGAGGTTACGAGCAGTACTTC | CASSRAGGYEQYF | TRBJ2-7 | TRBV25-1 | 13 | - | TRBD2
TGTGCCAGTAGTATAGGCACCGGGACTAGGCCAGTGACCCAGTACTTC | CASSIGTGTRPVTQYF | TRBJ2-5 | TRBV19 | 16 | once | TRBD2
TGTGCCAGTGCGGTGACAGGGTCAAATCAGCCCCAGCATTTT | CASAVTGSNQPQHF | TRBJ1-5 | TRBV28 | 14 | few | TRBD1
TGTGCCACCAGACGAGATCAGGGGTATGGCTACACCTTC | CATRRDQGYGYTF | TRBJ1-2 | TRBV19 | 13 | - | -
TGTGCCAGCAGGCCTCCGGGACTACTGTCAGGCGGGGAGCTGTTTTTT | CASRPPGLLSGGELFF | TRBJ2-2 | TRBV7-2 | 16 | - | TRBD2
TGTGCCAGCAGCCAATTTCAGGGGGGCAATGAGCAGTTCTTC | CASSQFQGGNEQFF | TRBJ2-1 | TRBV14 | 14 | - | -
TGTGCCAGCTCACCCATTACAGGGAGTGAGGGTAACTATGGCTACACCTTC | CASSPITGSEGNYGYTF | TRBJ1-2 | TRBV18 | 17 | - | -
TGTGCCAGCAACCAAGGCGGACCGACAGTAGGGAATTCACCCCTCCACTTT | CASNQGGPTVGNSPLHF | TRBJ1-6 | TRBV13 | 17 | - | -
TGTGCCAGCAGTTTCCCGGGGGATTACTATGGCTACACCTTC | CASSFPGDYYGYTF | TRBJ1-2 | TRBV28 | 14 | - | -
TGTGCCAGCACCCCAGACAGCTACGAGCAGTACTTC | CASTPDSYEQYF | TRBJ2-7 | TRBV2 | 12 | - | -
TGTGCCAGCCGGGACAGCCTAGCTGGAAACACCATATATTTT | CASRDSLAGNTIYF | TRBJ1-3 | TRBV6-5 | 14 | - | TRBD1
TGTGCCAGCTCACCGAACAGGGGCTACGAGCAGTACTTC | CASSPNRGYEQYF | TRBJ2-7 | TRBV18 | 13 | - | TRBD1
TGTGCCAGCAGTCGCCCGGGACTAGCAGCCTACAATGAGCAGTTCTTC | CASSRPGLAAYNEQFF | TRBJ2-1 | TRBV28 | 16 | - | TRBD2
TGTGCCAGCAGCCGAGCGGGAGTTAACGAGCAGTACTTC | CASSRAGVNEQYF | TRBJ2-7 | TRBV11-2 | 13 | - | TRBD2
TGTGCCACCAGTCCACAGGGGGCAACTAATGAAAAACTGTTTTTT | CATSPQGATNEKLFF | TRBJ1-4 | TRBV10-3 | 15 | few | TRBD1
TGTGCCACCAGCAGAGATCGTCCCGACGAGCAGTACTTC | CATSRDRPDEQYF | TRBJ2-7 | TRBV15 | 13 | once | -
TGTGCCAGAAATTCCAACAGGGGTAGGCGTAATGAGCAGTTCTTC | CARNSNRGRRNEQFF | TRBJ2-1 | TRBV2 | 15 | - | TRBD1
TGTGCCAGCAGTTTATCCCAGAAGGAGCTGTTTTTT | CASSLSQKELFF | TRBJ2-2 | TRBV28 | 12 | - | -
TGCAGTGCTAGTGGGACTAGCGGGCGTACAGCCAAAAACATTCAGTACTTC | CSASGTSGRTAKNIQYF | TRBJ2-4 | TRBV20-1 | 17 | - | TRBD2
TGTGCCAGTAGGCGGGAGGGTACATCCTACGAGCAGTACTTC | CASRREGTSYEQYF | TRBJ2-7 | TRBV19 | 14 | - | TRBD2
TGTGCCAGTACTTTCAGGGCGAACACTGAAGCTTTCTTT | CASTFRANTEAFF | TRBJ1-1 | TRBV19 | 13 | few | -
TGTGCCAGCTCCCAAAATTCGGAAGAGACCCAGTACTTC | CASSQNSEETQYF | TRBJ2-5 | TRBV18 | 13 | - | -
TGCGCCAGCAGTGAGTCGAGGAATCGGGGGGCGGGAGATACGCAGTATTTT | CASSESRNRGAGDTQYF | TRBJ2-3 | TRBV10-1 | 17 | - | -
TGTGCCAGCAGGTCGTCCTCACTGTTCCCAAATTCGGGAAACTATGGCTACACCTTC | CASRSSSLFPNSGNYGYTF | TRBJ1-2 | TRBV2 | 19 | - | -
TGCGCCAGCAGTGTTGCCGGGACTAGCGGGAGACAGATACCCGCCCAGTACTTC | CASSVAGTSGRQIPAQYF | TRBJ2-5 | TRBV10-1 | 18 | - | TRBD2
TGCGCCAGCAGCTTGGGACTAGCGGAGTACAATGAGCAGTTCTTC | CASSLGLAEYNEQFF | TRBJ2-1 | TRBV5-1 | 15 | - | TRBD2
TGTGCCAGCAGCTTAGCGCCGGGACTAGCGGGAAGGAAAGAGACCCAGTACTTC | CASSLAPGLAGRKETQYF | TRBJ2-5 | TRBV7-2 | 18 | - | TRBD2
TGTGCCACCAGGACAGGGGTTGGAAACACCATATATTTT | CATRTGVGNTIYF | TRBJ1-3 | TRBV2 | 13 | once | TRBD1
TGTGCCAGCAGCTTGGGAGGGACAGACTATAACACTGAAGCTTTCTTT | CASSLGGTDYNTEAFF | TRBJ1-1 | TRBV5-6 | 16 | - | TRBD1
TGTGCCAGCAGCTTGTCGGACACTCGCCGCATGGGCTACACCTTC | CASSLSDTRRMGYTF | TRBJ1-2 | TRBV5-6 | 15 | - | -
TGCGCCAGCAGCTTCGGCAGGGCCCCTATGGGTGGAGAGACCCAGTACTTC | CASSFGRAPMGGETQYF | TRBJ2-5 | TRBV5-1 | 17 | - | -
TGTGCCAGCAGTTACACCCCTGAGGCCCGCAAGGACTTC | CASSYTPEARKDF | TRBJ2-7 | TRBV6-2/TRBV6-3 | 13 | - | -
TGTGCCAGCAGTTTCACCACACGGAGCTCCGAGCAGTACTTC | CASSFTTRSSEQYF | TRBJ2-7 | TRBV27 | 14 | - | -
TGTGCCAGCAGCTCCGGGTGGGAGACCCAGTACTTC | CASSSGWETQYF | TRBJ2-5 | TRBV7-2 | 12 | once | -
TGTGCCAGCAGTTTCCCAGGGACTGTAGGTACCGAAGAGACCCAGTACTTC | CASSFPGTVGTEETQYF | TRBJ2-5 | TRBV27 | 17 | once | -
TGTGCCAGCACCGCGGACGGGGTTGGCTACACCTTC | CASTADGVGYTF | TRBJ1-2 | TRBV6-6 | 12 | - | -
TGTGCCAGCAGCTTAGGTTTGGACAGGGGAGTTAGATCTGGAAACACCATATATTTT | CASSLGLDRGVRSGNTIYF | TRBJ1-3 | TRBV7-2 | 19 | - | TRBD1
TGTGCCAGCTCACGCAAGGGACTAGCGGCCACCGGGGAGCTGTTTTTT | CASSRKGLAATGELFF | TRBJ2-2 | TRBV18 | 16 | - | TRBD2
TGTGCCAGCAGTTACGGGGGGACAGGGGTCGAAAAACTGTTTTTT | CASSYGGTGVEKLFF | TRBJ1-4 | TRBV6-2/TRBV6-3 | 15 | - | TRBD1
TGTGCCAGCTCACCGCCCGCAGGGGGCTCGCAGTACTTC | CASSPPAGGSQYF | TRBJ2-7 | TRBV18 | 13 | - | TRBD1
TGTGCTAGTGGTTTGGGAGGCAGCTACACAGATACGCAGTATTTT | CASGLGGSYTDTQYF | TRBJ2-3 | TRBV12-5 | 15 | - | -
TGTGCCGCAGGGACTAGCGGGAGGGCCCTAGCCAAAAACATTCAGTACTTC | CAAGTSGRALAKNIQYF | TRBJ2-4 | TRBV2 | 17 | - | TRBD2
TGTGCCAGCAGCTTAGGGTCAGGGATCTATGGCTACACCTTC | CASSLGSGIYGYTF | TRBJ1-2 | TRBV7-2 | 14 | - | -
TGTGCCATCAGCGACCAGGGGGCCACTTCTGGGGCCAACGTCCTGACTTTC | CAISDQGATSGANVLTF | TRBJ2-6 | TRBV10-3 | 17 | - | TRBD1
TGCGCCAGCATCGGAAATCTGGACAGGGAGGGAATCACTGAAGCTTTCTTT | CASIGNLDREGITEAFF | TRBJ1-1 | TRBV10-2 | 17 | - | TRBD1
TGTGCCAGCAGCCAATCTGGGACAACTGAAGCTTTCTTT | CASSQSGTTEAFF | TRBJ1-1 | TRBV6-2/TRBV6-3 | 13 | - | -
TGCGCCAGCAGCCAGGGGGGGACAGGGAGCTCCTATAATTCACCCCTCCACTTT | CASSQGGTGSSYNSPLHF | TRBJ1-6 | TRBV4-3 | 18 | - | TRBD1
TGTGCCAGCAGTAACAAACCGGGACAGATCTACGAGCAGTACTTC | CASSNKPGQIYEQYF | TRBJ2-7 | TRBV6-5 | 15 | - | TRBD1
TGTGCCAGCAGTTTCCCCCAGGGGACAGGTTGGTCCAAAAACATTCAGTACTTC | CASSFPQGTGWSKNIQYF | TRBJ2-4 | TRBV6-2/TRBV6-3 | 18 | once | TRBD1
TGTGCCAGTAAAGGGTGGAGGTCCAATGAGCAGTTCTTC | CASKGWRSNEQFF | TRBJ2-1 | TRBV19 | 13 | - | -
TGTGCCAGCAGCCCGGACCCGACGCCGACGGGGGAGACCCAGTACTTC | CASSPDPTPTGETQYF | TRBJ2-5 | TRBV5-4 | 16 | - | -